This passage covers 30 T cell receptor beta chains from one sample sequenced in a study of tumor and adjacent non-tumor tissue in lung cancer. The library came from three nested PCR rounds adapted from ARM-PCR protocols. TCRdb passed the multiplex PCR reads through MiXCR, listing each CDR3 protein once. The table includes around 71,000 distinct CDR3 sequences, over 60% detected once. The template was RNA from unsorted bulk tissue. Source material: lung tumor tissue. The receptors here all came from a woman aged 40 to 49 with non-small cell lung cancer.

A note on this clonotype: One base away lies a much larger clone, so this may be a sequencing read error. The chain links TRBV5-1 to TRBJ2-7; TRBD2 aligns across 9 bases. CDR3 size: 15 residues. Germline CDR1 and CDR2: SGHRS and YFSETQ. J lost 0 bases, V lost 5 bases, and 6 bases had no gene match. The CDR3 region is CASRTGTSCSYEQYF. DNA of the CDR3: TGCGCCAGCAGAACCGGGACTAGCTGCTCCTACGAGCAGTACTTC. Looking up the rest from reference TRBV5-1 and TRBJ2-7 gives the full variable domain: KAGVTQTPRYLIKTRGQQVTLSCSPISGHRSVSWYQQTPGQGLQFLFEYFSETQRNKGNFPGRFSGRQFSNSRSEMNVSTLELGDSALYLCASRTGTSCSYEQYFGPGTRLTVT.

A word on this clonotype: The CDR3 ends on some other residue instead of the conserved phenylalanine or tryptophan, so this is likely a read error. The V call is TRBV28, the J call TRBJ1-6; 7 nucleotides align to TRBD1. Germline loops: CDR1 MDHEN, CDR2 SYDVKM. This CDR3 is built from 16 residues. Trimming cost V 7 bases and J 7 bases; bases outside gene matches: 13. CDR3 region: CASIPQGHAGNSPLHL. In nucleotides, the CDR3 is TGTGCCAGCATACCACAGGGGCATGCGGGGAATTCACCCCTCCACTTA.

Judged by abundance, this clonotype is medium-sized. The V call is TRBV29-1, the J call TRBJ1-1, with D possibly TRBD1 on 6 matching bases. CDR1 and CDR2 from the germline V gene are SQVTM and ANQGSEA. The CDR3 sequence is 15 residues long. V was cut by 5 bases and J by 4 bases, with 20 bases left in between. As DNA, the CDR3 is TGCAGCGTTCGGACTCGGGGGGCGCGGGGCACTGAAGCTTTCTTT. It encodes CSVRTRGARGTEAFF.

Regarding this clonotype: At one boundary the junction diverges from the germline segment, which might be a read error. The V call is TRBV11-3, the J call TRBJ2-7; D is possibly TRBD1 or TRBD2 (7 bases each). Germline loops: CDR1 SGHNT, CDR2 YENEEA. This CDR3 region has 15 residues. Written as DNA, the CDR3 is TGTGCCAGAAGCTTCCCACAGGGGACTATCAACGAGCAATACTTC. It specifies CARSFPQGTINEQYF.

As regards this clonotype: This may come from a read error, since a much larger clone is one base off. The final CDR3 position lacks the conserved phenylalanine or tryptophan, pointing to a likely read error. The V call is TRBV30, the J call TRBJ2-1; D call uncertain. V was clipped by 4 bases and J by 0 bases, with 10 bases between them. The CDR3 sequence is 14 residues long. Germline CDR1 reads GTSNPN; CDR2 reads SVGIG (reference sequence). The chain's CDR3 is CAWIPGNSYNEQFS. The CDR3 bases are TGTGCCTGGATCCCTGGGAACTCCTACAATGAGCAGTTCTCC.

A note on this clonotype: This likely comes from a read error, as the CDR3 has no conserved phenylalanine or tryptophan at its end. Because the CDR3's place on the DNA is in doubt, the DNA is left out and the CDR3 is given as listed by TCRdb. V and J are TRBV6-2 or TRBV6-3 and TRBJ2-1. Germline V gene lookup returns CDR1 MNHEY and CDR2 SVGEGT. The CDR3 is 11 residues long, counting both termini. This CDR3 is CASSYSLEQFL.

A word on this clonotype: The junction does not match germline at one end; this may be a read error. This sequence joins TRBV6-5 and TRBJ2-7; 8 bases map to TRBD1. The length of the CDR3 is 13 residues. CDR1 and CDR2 (germline): MNHEY, SVGAGI. This chain's CDR3 is CGSRGQAWDEHYF. As DNA, the CDR3 is TGTGGCAGCAGGGGACAGGCTTGGGACGAACATTACTTC.

Comments on this clonotype: A much bigger clone sits one base away, suggesting this may be a read error. The chain has TRBV7-9 and TRBJ2-1; possibly TRBD2 for D (6 bases). CDR1 is SEHNR, CDR2 FQNEAQ, per germline (reference sequence). V dropped 6 bases and J dropped 12 bases, with 21 bases sitting between them. CDR3 length equals 14 residues. The CDR3 sequence: CASRPTSSVDAQFF. CDR3 DNA sequence: TGTGCCAGCAGACCTACCTCTAGCGTCGATGCGCAGTTCTTC. Drawing the rest from reference TRBV7-9 and TRBJ2-1, the complete variable domain is DTGVSQNPRHKITKRGQNVTFRCDPISEHNRLYWYRQTLGQGPEFLTYFQNEAQLEKSRLLSDRFSAERPKGSFSTLEIQRTEQGDSAMYLCASRPTSSVDAQFFGPGTRLTVL.

This clonotype has at least ten counts. The chain employs TRBV5-4 and TRBJ2-5, with 8 positions matching TRBD1. This CDR3 has 14 amino acids. Germline CDR1 and CDR2: SGHNT and YYREEE (reference sequence). V trimming: 5 bases; J trimming: 2 bases; junction bases outside the gene matches: 5. DNA for the CDR3: TGTGCCAGCAGTACGGGACAGGCTCAAGAGACCCAGTACTTC. It codes for CASSTGQAQETQYF. Supplemented by reference TRBV5-4 and TRBJ2-5, the full variable domain reads ETGVTQSPTHLIKTRGQQVTLRCSSQSGHNTVSWYQQALGQGPQFIFQYYREEENGRGNFPPRFSGLQFPNYSSELNVNALELDDSALYLCASSTGQAQETQYFGPGTRLLVL.

This rearrangement joins TRBV20-1 to TRBJ2-7, with D perhaps matching TRBD2 (5 bases). There are 12 residues in the CDR3. Germline assignment: CDR1 DFQATT and CDR2 SNEGSKA (reference sequence). The CDR3 coding sequence is TGCAGCGCCCGGACTTCCAACTCCGAGCAGTACTTC. Translated, it gives CSARTSNSEQYF.

With regard to this clonotype: The junction and the germline gene differ at one end; a read error may be behind it. The CDR3 DNA sequence: TGCGCCAGTAGCCACACAGATACGCAGTATTTT. Protein sequence: CASSHTDTQYF. The chain is built from TRBV4-1 and TRBJ2-3; D uncertain. The CDR3 runs to 11 residues. Germline CDR1 reads MGHRA; CDR2 reads YSYEKL.

On this clonotype: The junction departs from the called germline gene at one end, perhaps through a read error. The rearrangement uses TRBV6-9 and TRBJ1-6; D is ambiguous. The CDR3 consists of 13 residues. The V gene's germline CDR1 is MNHGY and CDR2 SVAAGI. The CDR3 loop reads CTSSFSKISPLHF. CDR3 nucleotides: TGTACCAGCAGTTTTTCAAAAATATCACCCCTCCACTTT.

Comment on this clonotype: The conserved closing phenylalanine or tryptophan is absent in this CDR3, likely reflecting a read error. The DNA is left out, because the CDR3 cannot be placed on it with certainty; the CDR3 is given as TCRdb lists it. The genes are TRBV13 and TRBJ1-1. From its first to its last residue, the CDR3 has 14 amino acids. Germline V gene lookup returns CDR1 PRHDT and CDR2 FYEKMQ (reference sequence). The CDR3 loop reads CASSPVAVNTEALS.

V gene TRBV11-2 combines with J gene TRBJ2-7; D not certain. Trimming shortened V by 7 bases and J by 1 base, and 14 bases separated the two germline ends. The CDR3 spans 14 residues. Germline loops: CDR1 SGHAT, CDR2 FQNNGV. The CDR3: CASIDAGVSYEQYF. In DNA form, the CDR3 reads TGTGCCAGCATAGATGCAGGCGTTTCCTACGAGCAGTACTTC.

About this clonotype: A much larger clone differs by one base, so this may be a read error. A read error is likely, as this CDR3 ends without the conserved phenylalanine or tryptophan. The CDR3 nucleotides are TGTGCCAGCAGTAGGGGTGGTGAAGCTTTCGTT. This sequence encodes CASSRGGEAFV. The chain uses TRBV12-3 or TRBV12-4 and TRBJ1-1; tentatively, D is TRBD1 (5 bases). Trimming removed 5 bases at V and 7 bases at J, with 8 bases between. The CDR3 is 11 residues long.

A remark on this clonotype: One end of the junction varies from germline; a read error may be responsible. V and J are TRBV24-1 and TRBJ1-5, with TRBD1 matching 7 bases. Per germline, CDR1 KGHDR and CDR2 SFDVKD. This CDR3 has 15 residues. CDR3 sequence reads: CATTERQGRNQPKHF. In DNA form, the CDR3 reads TGTGCCACCACTGAGAGACAGGGACGCAATCAGCCCAAGCATTTT.

On this clonotype itself: Without the conserved terminal phenylalanine or tryptophan, this CDR3 likely stems from a read error. The genes are TRBV7-9 and TRBJ2-2; D might be TRBD2 (5 bases). This CDR3 comprises 15 residues. Per the germline V gene, CDR1 is SEHNR and CDR2 is FQNEAQ (reference sequence). CDR3 in amino acids: CASSFGVTNTRELFY. DNA for the CDR3: TGTGCCAGCAGCTTCGGGGTAACGAACACCAGGGAGCTGTTTTAT.

Note on this clonotype: The junction does not match germline at one end; this may be a read error. This chain connects TRBV29-1 to TRBJ2-5, with unresolved D. CDR3 length equals 13 residues. Germline values: CDR1 SQVTM, CDR2 ANQGSEA. The CDR3 DNA is TGCAGGGTTGAAGCGTCCTTGATGGAGACCCAATACTTC. Residues: CRVEASLMETQYF. Filled out from reference TRBV29-1 and TRBJ2-5, the complete variable domain reads SAVISQKPSRDICQRGTSLTIQCQVDSQVTMMFWYRQQPGQSLTLIATANQGSEATYESGFVIDKFPISRPNLTFSTLTVSNMSPEDSSIYLCRVEASLMETQYFGPGTRLLVL.

Concerning this clonotype itself: A read error is likely, as this CDR3 ends without the conserved phenylalanine or tryptophan. The gene calls are TRBV4-2 and TRBJ2-2; D unclear. The germline V gene has CDR1 LGHNA and CDR2 YNFKEQ. The CDR3 extends over 13 amino acids. V lost 0 bases and J 6 bases, leaving 5 bases between the germline ends. This chain's CDR3 is CASSQEFAGELFY. The CDR3 nucleotides are TGTGCCAGCAGCCAAGAGTTTGCCGGGGAGCTGTTTTAT.

With regard to this clonotype: The CDR3 does not end in the conserved phenylalanine or tryptophan, so this is likely a read error. The rearrangement links TRBV29-1 to TRBJ2-5; unclear D gene. This CDR3 is 14 amino acids long. Germline V gene lookup returns CDR1 SQVTM and CDR2 ANQGSEA. CDR3 in amino acids: CSVYTAVVQEAQYS. The CDR3 DNA is TGCAGTGTTTATACGGCGGTTGTCCAAGAGGCCCAGTACTCC.

Worth noting for this clonotype: At one end, the junction sequence differs from germline, possibly due to a read error. V is TRBV6-1 and J is TRBJ1-5; 10 bases map to TRBD1. From germline, CDR1 is MNHNS and CDR2 SASEGT. CDR3 size: 17 residues. The CDR3, as DNA: TGTGCCAGCAGTCCCAAGGACAGGGGGTTAGGCAATCAGTCCCAGCATTTT. As protein: CASSPKDRGLGNQSQHF.

As to this clonotype: Its ends do not fully match the called genes, so a read error is possible. The chain couples TRBV29-1 to TRBJ2-1, with 13 bases fitting TRBD2. This CDR3 region has 16 residues. Germline loops: CDR1 SQVTM, CDR2 ANQGSEA. Here the CDR3 reads CSVGRDRLAGGYEQLF. The CDR3 DNA is TGCAGCGTTGGAAGGGACCGACTAGCGGGAGGCTATGAGCAGTTGTTC.

In its sample, this clonotype was seen many times. V and J are TRBV5-6 and TRBJ2-7; TRBD1 matches 8 bases. The CDR3 is made up of 16 amino acids. Germline assignment: CDR1 SGHDT and CDR2 YYEEEE. Unmatched junction bases numbered 12, after V lost 3 bases and J lost 4 bases. CDR3 amino acids: CASSYRGTGGRYEQYF. The CDR3 DNA is TGTGCCAGCAGCTACAGGGGGACAGGCGGTCGGTACGAGCAGTACTTC.

Many counts were recorded for this clonotype. V gene TRBV4-2 combines with J gene TRBJ2-1; 10 bases are shared with TRBD2. The trim removed 5 bases at V and 1 base at J, leaving 8 bases unmatched. Germline CDR1 LGHNA, CDR2 YNFKEQ. The CDR3 loop spans 17 amino acids. The CDR3 protein is CASSKRPAGGSYNEQFF. The CDR3, as DNA: TGTGCCAGCAGCAAAAGGCCAGCGGGGGGGTCCTACAATGAGCAGTTCTTC.

This clonotype was detected many times. V usage is TRBV25-1 and J usage is TRBJ2-7, with D perhaps matching TRBD2 (5 bases). V was clipped by 7 bases and J by 2 bases, with 9 bases between them. The CDR3 spans 12 residues. The germline V gene has CDR1 MGHDK and CDR2 SYGVNS. DNA for the CDR3: TGTGCCAGCAAGGGAGAGACCTACGAGCAGTACTTC. Translating gives CASKGETYEQYF.

This clonotype was recorded many times. V usage is TRBV28 and J usage is TRBJ2-1, with 7 positions matching TRBD2. Germline CDR1 MDHEN, CDR2 SYDVKM. CDR3 length: 16 amino acids. The V segment lost 5 bases and the J segment 7 bases; nucleotides outside the gene matches: 14. CDR3 loop: CASSPIGGGPGNEQFF. DNA of the CDR3: TGTGCCAGCAGTCCCATCGGGGGAGGGCCGGGAAATGAGCAGTTCTTC.

Regarding this clonotype: With a much larger clone just one base away, this may be a read error. This sequence joins TRBV20-1 and TRBJ2-3; D gene uncertain. Germline CDR1 and CDR2: DFQATT and SNEGSKA (reference sequence). The CDR3 loop spans 11 amino acids. In nucleotides, the CDR3 is TGCGGTGCTAGGCCCACAGATACGCAGTATTTT. Its protein is CGARPTDTQYF.

CDR3 nucleotides: TGTGCCAGCAGCACCCAAGCCAATCAGCCCCAGCATTTT. Protein sequence: CASSTQANQPQHF. V and J are TRBV7-9 and TRBJ1-5; D remains unclear. There are 13 residues in the CDR3. CDR1 SEHNR and CDR2 FQNEAQ come from the germline V gene (reference sequence). V shed 5 bases and J shed 3 bases, with 8 bases lying between them.

The chain joins TRBV10-3 to TRBJ2-7, with D perhaps being TRBD1 or TRBD2 (6 bases each). Germline V lookup: CDR1 ENHRY, CDR2 SYGVKD. CDR3 length: 13 residues. The CDR3 sequence is CIIRGLRDHEQYF. CDR3 nucleotides: TGTATCATCAGGGGACTTCGGGACCACGAGCAGTACTTC.

Ten or more counts support this clonotype. This chain connects TRBV12-3 or TRBV12-4 to TRBJ2-3, with D unresolved. The CDR3 runs to 14 residues. Trimming took off 3 bases at V and 1 base at J, with 8 bases between the two ends. The chain's CDR3 is CASSFPAGTDTQYF. DNA of the CDR3: TGTGCCAGCAGTTTTCCGGCGGGCACAGATACGCAGTATTTT.